The clone carrying this T cell receptor beta chain has a handful of counts. Its antigen is as yet unknown. A J-beta primer mix and a sample-barcoded 5' primer were used in a second PCR of about 7 to 12 cycles. Every cDNA molecule bore a tag from a template-switch adaptor containing 12 random nucleotides. MiXCR was run by TCRdb on the 5' RACE reads, yielding one entry per CDR3 protein. The sample includes 660,000 or so distinct CDR3 sequences, roughly three fifths of them seen just once. The germline V gene has CDR1 DFQATT and CDR2 SNEGSKA (reference sequence). This CDR3 is 13 amino acids long. V gave up 7 bases and J gave up 5 bases; unmatched junction bases: 9. The sample belongs to a study of blood T cells in healthy people across ages. Study findings and constraints: Possibly confounding the expanded clonotype changes was the fact that donor CMV status was unknown.

The receptor was derived from a man aged 55 to 70 in good health. The chain employs TRBV20-1 and TRBJ2-5, with 8 positions matching TRBD1. The sequenced sample was blood. The CDR3 coding sequence is TGCAGTGGAAGACAGGGGAGTGGGGAGACCCAGTACTTC. Residues: CSGRQGSGETQYF.